Shown below are 20 T cell receptor beta chains from a single sample sequenced in a study of T-cell memory formation after mild COVID-19. TCRdb called the 5' RACE reads again in MiXCR, with one record for every CDR3 protein. Among 580,000 or so distinct CDR3 sequences listed, 15% to 20% were seen once. The specimen sequenced was PBMCs or a T cell subset sorted from them (not recorded which). Receptors were obtained from an adult woman who had mild COVID-19 (a few samples of this study predate the infection). Cell type and time point are not known.

This clonotype was seen only a few times. The rearrangement uses TRBV29-1 and TRBJ1-2; 8 nucleotides agree with TRBD1. J gave up 2 bases and V 6 bases, and 5 bases lay outside the gene matches. The germline gives CDR1 SQVTM, CDR2 ANQGSEA. The CDR3 has 13 amino acids. CDR3 sequence: CSVTGGINYGYTF. The CDR3, as DNA: TGCAGCGTCACAGGGGGTATAAACTATGGCTACACCTTC.

The V gene is TRBV6-2 or TRBV6-3, the J gene TRBJ2-5, with 8 bases matching TRBD2. The germline V gene encodes CDR1 MNHEY and CDR2 SVGEGT. V was pared by 5 bases and J by 6 bases, with 11 bases of the junction left unmatched. The CDR3 is 15 amino acids. The CDR3 loop reads CASSHTPAGVKTQYF. The CDR3 nucleotides are TGTGCCAGCAGTCACACCCCAGCGGGAGTCAAGACCCAGTACTTC.

CDR3 bases: TGTGCCAGCAGCCAAGGGGGACAGCTCACAGATACGCAGTATTTT. It encodes CASSQGGQLTDTQYF. The chain links TRBV4-2 to TRBJ2-3, with TRBD1 matching over 7 bases. This CDR3 comprises 15 residues. Trimming removed 1 base from V and 2 bases from J; junction bases left unmatched: 3. Per germline, CDR1 LGHNA and CDR2 YNFKEQ.

The chain carries TRBV21-1 and TRBJ2-7; TRBD2, the D gene given by the table, was not confirmed from the DNA. TRBV21-1 is noted as a pseudogene. CDR3 length: 16 amino acids. CDR3 sequence: CASSPPSGLGFYEQYF. The CDR3 DNA reads TGTGCCAGCAGCCCCCCGAGCGGGTTGGGCTTCTACGAGCAGTACTTC.

The V and J genes are TRBV7-2 and TRBJ2-1; TRBD2 matches at 7 bases. The V gene end was trimmed by 4 bases and the J gene end by 6 bases; junction bases not matched to a gene: 6. The CDR3 is made up of 14 amino acids. From germline, CDR1 is SGHTA and CDR2 FQGNSA. CDR3 sequence: CASSSPLARNEQFF. CDR3 nucleotide sequence: TGTGCCAGCAGCTCCCCACTAGCGCGCAATGAGCAGTTCTTC.

The V gene is TRBV9, the J gene TRBJ2-7, with 8 bases lining up with TRBD1. The CDR3 consists of 16 residues. The V and J ends lost 3 bases and 6 bases, in that order; junction bases with no gene match: 14. Per germline, CDR1 SGDLS and CDR2 YYNGEE. The CDR3 loop reads CASSALTGTGLSEQYF. The CDR3 DNA is TGTGCCAGCAGCGCGCTAACCGGGACAGGCCTCAGCGAGCAGTACTTC.

The gene calls are TRBV18 and TRBJ1-1; no definite D call. CDR3 size: 15 residues. Germline V CDR1 and CDR2: KGHSH, LQKENI. The V gene lost 7 bases and the J gene lost 5 bases, with 20 bases spanning the gap. This CDR3 is CASFHHPQFGTEAFF. As DNA, the CDR3 is TGTGCCAGCTTTCACCACCCCCAATTCGGGACTGAAGCTTTCTTT.

The chain links TRBV25-1 to TRBJ1-2; D not certain. The CDR3 length is 12 residues. Germline assignment: CDR1 MGHDK and CDR2 SYGVNS. The ends were cut back, 7 bases at V and 4 bases at J, with 10 bases in the middle. The CDR3 coding sequence is TGTGCCAGCAATTCTGGGCTCTATGGCTACACCTTC. Encoded protein: CASNSGLYGYTF.

Ten or more counts support this clonotype. The V and J genes are TRBV11-2 and TRBJ2-5; D not resolved. The CDR3 is 12 residues long. The germline CDR1 and CDR2 sequences are SGHAT and FQNNGV. V lost 5 bases and J lost 5, with 9 bases in between. The CDR3 here is CASSPRLETQYF. CDR3 DNA sequence: TGTGCCAGCAGCCCTAGATTGGAGACCCAGTACTTC.

The J gene is TRBJ1-1, the V gene TRBV20-1; the D gene is possibly TRBD1 (6 bases). Germline lookup yields CDR1 DFQATT and CDR2 SNEGSKA (reference sequence). CDR3 size: 12 residues. V lost 3 bases to trimming and J lost 2 bases, with 7 bases between them. The CDR3 spells CSASRGNTEAFF. CDR3 nucleotide sequence: TGCAGTGCTAGCAGGGGCAACACTGAAGCTTTCTTT.

The chain recombines TRBV29-1 with TRBJ1-1; 8 bases fit TRBD1. In germline, CDR1 is SQVTM, CDR2 ANQGSEA. J gave up 2 bases and V 4 bases, and 6 bases lay outside the gene matches. The CDR3 is 14 amino acids. The chain's CDR3 is CSVVDRASNTEAFF. The CDR3 coding sequence is TGCAGCGTTGTGGACAGGGCGAGTAACACTGAAGCTTTCTTT.

This clonotype was counted at least ten times. The chain combines TRBV7-9 with TRBJ2-7; 9 bases align to TRBD1. There are 14 residues in the CDR3. Germline V gene sequence: CDR1 SEHNR, CDR2 FQNEAQ (reference sequence). The junction had 8 bases not matched to a gene; V was cut back by 5 bases and J by 6 bases. This CDR3 reads CASSPGGTGTEQYF. DNA of the CDR3: TGTGCCAGCAGCCCCGGGGGGACAGGGACCGAGCAGTACTTC.

There are a few counts of this clonotype. The chain joins TRBV6-2 or TRBV6-3 to TRBJ2-5; 11 nucleotides align to TRBD2. From germline, CDR1 is MNHEY and CDR2 SVGEGT. Trimming at V came to 2 bases and at J to 2 bases, leaving 7 bases not matched to a gene. The CDR3 covers 17 residues. As DNA, the CDR3 is TGTGCCAGCAGTTACGGGCTAGCGGGAGGAATACAAGAGACCCAGTACTTC. Encoded protein: CASSYGLAGGIQETQYF.

The rearrangement links TRBV4-2 to TRBJ2-2; the match to TRBD2 covers 9 bases. V trimming: 2 bases; J trimming: 5 bases; junction bases outside the gene matches: 9. There are 17 residues in the CDR3. CDR1 LGHNA and CDR2 YNFKEQ come from the germline V gene. The CDR3 DNA reads TGTGCCAGCAGCCAACACGAAGGGCTAGCGGGAACCGGGGAGCTGTTTTTT. Translated, it gives CASSQHEGLAGTGELFF.

This clonotype has just one count. The chain carries TRBV20-1 and TRBJ1-5, with D perhaps matching TRBD1 (6 bases). V was clipped by 4 bases and J by 3 bases, with 16 bases between them. Germline values: CDR1 DFQATT, CDR2 SNEGSKA (reference sequence). CDR3 length equals 15 residues. The CDR3 region has the DNA TGCAGTGCTACCGCCCTGGACAGCCTCAATCAGCCCCAGCATTTT. Translating gives CSATALDSLNQPQHF.

This clonotype was found a few times. The chain joins TRBV2 to TRBJ2-3; 11 bases are a match to TRBD2. Losses at the gene ends were 9 bases for V and 1 base for J; bases not matched to a gene: 24. Germline lookup yields CDR1 SNHLY and CDR2 FYNNEI. CDR3 size: 21 residues. The CDR3 nucleotides are TGTGCCAGGGTCAGGGTGCCCGAATACATAGCGGGAGGGCCCCGCACAGATACGCAGTATTTT. This codes for CARVRVPEYIAGGPRTDTQYF.

The chain links TRBV7-6 to TRBJ2-3; D remains ambiguous. The CDR3 spans 16 residues. CDR1 is SGHVS and CDR2 is FNYEAQ in the germline V gene. Trimming shortened V by 5 bases and J by 3 bases, and 18 bases separated the two germline ends. CDR3 loop: CASSPIGPFGTDTQYF. The CDR3, as DNA: TGTGCCAGCAGCCCGATTGGGCCTTTTGGAACAGATACGCAGTATTTT.

The V and J genes are TRBV7-8 and TRBJ2-3, with D unclear. The ends were cut back, 5 bases at V and 7 bases at J, with 10 bases in the middle. Germline V gene sequence: CDR1 SGHVS, CDR2 FQNEAQ. The CDR3 spans 12 residues. CDR3 nucleotide sequence: TGTGCCAGCAGCCCCCCCGGTTATACGCAGTATTTT. Amino acids: CASSPPGYTQYF.

The J gene is TRBJ2-3, the V gene TRBV7-2; D is uncertain. With 2 bases removed from V and 0 bases from J, the gap between germline ends came to 9 bases. The CDR3 is 15 residues long. Germline CDR1 reads SGHTA; CDR2 reads FQGNSA. In nucleotides, the CDR3 is TGTGCCAGCAGCTTACGGCAGCCTAGCACAGATACGCAGTATTTT. Translating it yields CASSLRQPSTDTQYF.

A few counts support this clonotype. The chain joins TRBV7-2 to TRBJ2-3; 8 bases line up with TRBD1. From germline, CDR1 is SGHTA and CDR2 FQGNSA. The J segment lost 4 bases and the V segment lost 4 bases, leaving 10 bases of the junction unmatched. CDR3 length equals 16 residues. CDR3 sequence (DNA): TGTGCCAGCAGCTCCGACAGGGGATGGGTCGCAGATACGCAGTATTTT. As protein: CASSSDRGWVADTQYF.